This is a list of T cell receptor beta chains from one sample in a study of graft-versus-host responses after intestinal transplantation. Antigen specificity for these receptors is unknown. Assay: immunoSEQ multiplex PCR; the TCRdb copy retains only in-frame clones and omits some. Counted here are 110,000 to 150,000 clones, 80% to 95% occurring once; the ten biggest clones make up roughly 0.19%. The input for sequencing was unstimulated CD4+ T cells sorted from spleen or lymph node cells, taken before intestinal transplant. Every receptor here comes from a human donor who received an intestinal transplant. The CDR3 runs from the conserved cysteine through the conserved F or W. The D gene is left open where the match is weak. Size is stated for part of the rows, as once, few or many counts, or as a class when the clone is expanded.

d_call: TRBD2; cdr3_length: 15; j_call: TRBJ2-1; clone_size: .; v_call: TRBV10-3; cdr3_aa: CATFSTGLAGDEQFF; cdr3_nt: TGTGCCACTTTCTCTACCGGACTAGCGGGAGATGAGCAGTTCTTC
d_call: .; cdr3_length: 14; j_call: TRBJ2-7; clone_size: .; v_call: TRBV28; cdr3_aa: CASSLYRSSYEQYF; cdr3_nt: TGTGCCAGCAGTTTATATCGGTCTTCCTACGAGCAGTACTTC
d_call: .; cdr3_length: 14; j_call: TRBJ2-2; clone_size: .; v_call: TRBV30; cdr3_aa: CAWRGGRATGELFF; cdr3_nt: TGTGCCTGGAGAGGGGGGAGGGCCACCGGGGAGCTGTTTTTT
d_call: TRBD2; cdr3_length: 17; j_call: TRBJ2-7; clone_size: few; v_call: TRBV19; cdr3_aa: CASSIFAGGDLSYEQYF; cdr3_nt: TGTGCCAGTAGTATATTTGCGGGAGGGGACCTCTCCTACGAGCAGTACTTC
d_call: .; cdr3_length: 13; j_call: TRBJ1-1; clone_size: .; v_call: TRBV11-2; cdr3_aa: CASSLERGVEAFF; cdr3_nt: TGTGCCAGCAGCTTAGAGCGGGGAGTTGAAGCTTTCTTT
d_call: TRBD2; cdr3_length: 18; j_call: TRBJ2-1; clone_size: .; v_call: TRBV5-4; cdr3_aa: CASSSRGTSGRADNEQFF; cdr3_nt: TGTGCCAGCAGCTCTAGGGGGACTAGCGGGAGGGCCGACAATGAGCAGTTCTTC
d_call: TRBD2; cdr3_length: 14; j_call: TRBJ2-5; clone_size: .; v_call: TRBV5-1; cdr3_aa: CASSLAGGEETQYF; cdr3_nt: TGCGCCAGCAGCTTGGCGGGAGGAGAGGAGACCCAGTACTTC
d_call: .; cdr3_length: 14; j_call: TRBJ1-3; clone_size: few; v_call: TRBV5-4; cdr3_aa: CASSKDSSGNTIYF; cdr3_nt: TGTGCCAGCAGCAAAGATAGCTCTGGAAACACCATATATTTT
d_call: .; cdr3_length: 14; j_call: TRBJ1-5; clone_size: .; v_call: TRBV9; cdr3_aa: CASSDSEGNRPQHF; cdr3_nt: TGTGCCAGCAGCGACTCAGAGGGGAATCGGCCCCAGCATTTT
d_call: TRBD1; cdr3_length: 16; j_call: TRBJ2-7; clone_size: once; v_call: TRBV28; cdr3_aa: CASSLLRGGGSYEQYF; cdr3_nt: TGTGCCAGCAGTTTATTGCGAGGGGGCGGCAGCTACGAGCAGTACTTC
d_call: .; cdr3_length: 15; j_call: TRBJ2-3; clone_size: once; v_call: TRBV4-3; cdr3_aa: CASSQDSGETDTQYF; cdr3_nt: TGCGCCAGCAGCCAAGATTCAGGGGAGACCGATACGCAGTATTTT
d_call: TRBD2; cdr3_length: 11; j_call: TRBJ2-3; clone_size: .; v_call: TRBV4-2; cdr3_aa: CVSGGEGTQYF; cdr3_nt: TGTGTCAGCGGAGGGGAGGGTACGCAGTATTTT
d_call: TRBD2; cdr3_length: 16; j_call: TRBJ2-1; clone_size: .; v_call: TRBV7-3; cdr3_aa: CASSLDGTSGRAEQFF; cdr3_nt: TGTGCCAGCAGCTTAGACGGGACTAGCGGGAGAGCTGAGCAGTTCTTC
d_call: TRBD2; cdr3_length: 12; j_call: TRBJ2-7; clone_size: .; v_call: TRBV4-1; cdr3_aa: CASSQASGSWYF; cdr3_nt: TGCGCCAGCAGCCAAGCTAGCGGGAGTTGGTACTTC
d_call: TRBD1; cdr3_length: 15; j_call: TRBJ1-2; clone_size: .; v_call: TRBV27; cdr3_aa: CASSLSPQGEYGYTF; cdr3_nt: TGTGCCAGCAGTTTATCCCCTCAGGGGGAGTATGGCTACACCTTC
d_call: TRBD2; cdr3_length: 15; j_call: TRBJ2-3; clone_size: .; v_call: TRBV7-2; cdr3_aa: CASSLDGGNRDTQYF; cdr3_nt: TGTGCCAGCAGCTTAGACGGGGGGAACAGAGATACGCAGTATTTT
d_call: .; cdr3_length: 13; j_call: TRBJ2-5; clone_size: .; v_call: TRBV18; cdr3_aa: CASSPLPGETQYF; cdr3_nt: TGTGCCAGCTCACCACTTCCAGGGGAGACCCAGTACTTC
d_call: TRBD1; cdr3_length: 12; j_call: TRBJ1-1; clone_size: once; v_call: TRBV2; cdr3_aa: CASSGDSPEAFF; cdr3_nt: TGTGCCAGCAGCGGGGACAGCCCTGAAGCTTTCTTT
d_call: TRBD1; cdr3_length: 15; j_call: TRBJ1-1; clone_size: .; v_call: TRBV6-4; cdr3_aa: CASRAEQGRDTEAFF; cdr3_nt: TGTGCCAGCAGAGCAGAACAGGGGAGGGACACTGAAGCTTTCTTT
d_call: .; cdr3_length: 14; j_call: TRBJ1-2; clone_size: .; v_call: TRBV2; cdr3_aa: CASRRFVGDYGYTF; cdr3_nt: TGTGCCAGCAGGCGATTTGTGGGGGACTATGGCTACACCTTC
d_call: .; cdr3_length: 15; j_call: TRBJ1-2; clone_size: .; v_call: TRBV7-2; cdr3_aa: CASSLAVGFNYGYTF; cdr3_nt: TGTGCCAGCAGCTTAGCGGTGGGGTTTAACTATGGCTACACCTTC
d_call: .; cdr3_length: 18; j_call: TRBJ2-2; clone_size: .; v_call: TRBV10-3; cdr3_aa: CAISWDSGQSSNTGELFF; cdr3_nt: TGTGCCATCTCTTGGGATAGTGGGCAGTCTTCCAACACCGGGGAGCTGTTTTTT
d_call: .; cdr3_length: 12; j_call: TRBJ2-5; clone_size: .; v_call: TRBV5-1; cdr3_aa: CASSPDQETQYF; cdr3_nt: TGCGCCAGCAGCCCGGACCAAGAGACCCAGTACTTC
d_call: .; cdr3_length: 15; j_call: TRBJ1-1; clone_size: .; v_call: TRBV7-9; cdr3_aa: CASSPKAPGGSEAFF; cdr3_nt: TGTGCCAGCAGCCCAAAAGCCCCCGGAGGTAGTGAAGCTTTCTTT
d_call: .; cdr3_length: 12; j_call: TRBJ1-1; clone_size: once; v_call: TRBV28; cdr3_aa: CASSVQGAEAFF; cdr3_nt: TGTGCCAGCAGTGTACAGGGAGCTGAAGCTTTCTTT
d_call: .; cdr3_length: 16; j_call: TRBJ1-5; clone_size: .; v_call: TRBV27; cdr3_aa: CASSRSGVDSNQPQHF; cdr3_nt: TGTGCCAGCAGCCGGTCAGGGGTCGATAGCAATCAGCCCCAGCATTTT
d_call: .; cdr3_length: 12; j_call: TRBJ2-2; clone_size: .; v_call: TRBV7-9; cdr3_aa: CATGGGTGELFF; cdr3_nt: TGTGCCACCGGGGGCGGCACCGGGGAGCTGTTTTTT
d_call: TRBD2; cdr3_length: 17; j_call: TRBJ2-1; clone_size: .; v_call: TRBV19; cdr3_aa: CASSSRSGRGSYNEQFF; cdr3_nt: TGTGCCAGTAGTTCCCGATCTGGGAGGGGCTCCTACAATGAGCAGTTCTTC
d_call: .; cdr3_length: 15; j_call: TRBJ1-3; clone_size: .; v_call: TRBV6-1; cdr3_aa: CASRPDGDFGNTIYF; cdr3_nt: TGTGCCAGCAGACCGGACGGAGACTTCGGAAACACCATATATTTT
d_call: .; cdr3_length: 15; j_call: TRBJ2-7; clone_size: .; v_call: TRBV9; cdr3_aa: CASSSTGTPSYEQYF; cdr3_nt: TGTGCCAGCAGCTCGACTGGAACCCCCTCCTACGAGCAGTACTTC
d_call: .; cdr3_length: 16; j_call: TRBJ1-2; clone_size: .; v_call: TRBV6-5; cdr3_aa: CASSYMGFEAGYGYTF; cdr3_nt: TGTGCCAGCAGTTACATGGGGTTTGAGGCGGGCTATGGCTACACCTTC
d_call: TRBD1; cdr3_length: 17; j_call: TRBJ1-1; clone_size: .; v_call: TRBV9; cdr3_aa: CASSVDPAGGMNTEAFF; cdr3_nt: TGTGCCAGCAGCGTAGACCCGGCAGGGGGTATGAACACTGAAGCTTTCTTT
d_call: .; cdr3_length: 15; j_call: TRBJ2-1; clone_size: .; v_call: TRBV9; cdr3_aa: CASRGTESSYNEQFF; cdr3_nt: TGTGCCAGCCGGGGGACGGAAAGCTCCTACAATGAGCAGTTCTTC
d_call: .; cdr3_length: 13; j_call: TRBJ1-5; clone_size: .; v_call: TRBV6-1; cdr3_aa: CASSAVEVRPQHF; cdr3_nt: TGTGCCAGCAGTGCGGTGGAGGTGAGGCCCCAGCATTTT
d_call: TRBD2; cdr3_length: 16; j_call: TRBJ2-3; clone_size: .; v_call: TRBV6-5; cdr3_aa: CASSYARLAGTDTQYF; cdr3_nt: TGTGCCAGCAGTTACGCCCGACTAGCGGGGACAGATACGCAGTATTTT
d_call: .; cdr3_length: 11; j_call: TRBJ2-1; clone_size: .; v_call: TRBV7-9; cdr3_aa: CASSPQYEQFF; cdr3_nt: TGTGCCAGCAGCCCTCAGTATGAGCAGTTCTTC
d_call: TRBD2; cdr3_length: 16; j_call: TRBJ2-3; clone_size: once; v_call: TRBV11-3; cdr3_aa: CASSLGLAGGWDTQYF; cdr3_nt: TGTGCCAGCAGCTTAGGACTAGCGGGAGGTTGGGATACGCAGTATTTT
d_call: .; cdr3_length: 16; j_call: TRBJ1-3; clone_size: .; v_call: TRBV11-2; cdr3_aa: CASSLDLLGAGNTIYF; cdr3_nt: TGTGCCAGCAGCTTAGATCTCCTAGGGGCTGGAAACACCATATATTTT
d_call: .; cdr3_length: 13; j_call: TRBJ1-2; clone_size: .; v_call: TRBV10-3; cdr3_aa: CAISESKLDGYTF; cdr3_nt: TGTGCCATCAGTGAGTCCAAACTAGATGGCTACACCTTC
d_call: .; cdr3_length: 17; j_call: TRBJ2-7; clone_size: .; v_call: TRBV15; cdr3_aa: CATNRDPTGRSSYEQYF; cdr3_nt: TGTGCCACCAACAGAGATCCAACGGGTAGGAGCTCCTACGAGCAGTACTTC
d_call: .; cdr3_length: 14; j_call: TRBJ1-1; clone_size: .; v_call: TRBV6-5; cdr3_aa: CASRRGTLNTEAFF; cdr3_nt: TGTGCCAGCAGGCGGGGTACTCTGAACACTGAAGCTTTCTTT
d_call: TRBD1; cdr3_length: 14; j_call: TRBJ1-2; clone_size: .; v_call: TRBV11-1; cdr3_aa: CASSLAPGGYGYTF; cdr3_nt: TGTGCCAGCAGCTTAGCCCCAGGGGGCTATGGCTACACCTTC
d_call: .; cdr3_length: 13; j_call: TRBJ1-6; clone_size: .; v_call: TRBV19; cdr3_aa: CASSIDSHSPLHF; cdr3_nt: TGTGCCAGTAGTATAGATAGTCATTCACCCCTCCACTTT
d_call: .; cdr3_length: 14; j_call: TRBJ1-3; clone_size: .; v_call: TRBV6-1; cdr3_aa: CASSEVRGANTIYF; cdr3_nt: TGTGCCAGCAGTGAAGTTCGGGGGGCGAACACCATATATTTT
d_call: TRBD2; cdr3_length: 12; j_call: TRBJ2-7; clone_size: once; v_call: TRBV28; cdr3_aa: CASSTSGREQYF; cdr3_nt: TGTGCCAGCAGTACTAGCGGGCGCGAGCAGTACTTC
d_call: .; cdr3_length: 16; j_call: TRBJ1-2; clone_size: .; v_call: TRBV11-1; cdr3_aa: CASSLDGGGQGNGYTF; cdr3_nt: TGTGCCAGCAGCTTAGACGGTGGCGGGCAGGGGAATGGCTACACCTTC
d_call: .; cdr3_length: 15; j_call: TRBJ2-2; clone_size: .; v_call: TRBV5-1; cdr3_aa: CASSVDSPNTGELFF; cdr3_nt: TGCGCCAGCAGCGTGGACAGCCCGAACACCGGGGAGCTGTTTTTT
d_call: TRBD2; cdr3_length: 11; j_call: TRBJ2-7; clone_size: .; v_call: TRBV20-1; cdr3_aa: CSAPLAAEQYF; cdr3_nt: TGCAGTGCTCCCCTAGCGGCCGAGCAGTACTTC
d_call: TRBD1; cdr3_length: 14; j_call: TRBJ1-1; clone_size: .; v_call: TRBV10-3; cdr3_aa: CAISGAGGRTEAFF; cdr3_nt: TGTGCCATCAGTGGGGCAGGGGGAAGAACTGAAGCTTTCTTT
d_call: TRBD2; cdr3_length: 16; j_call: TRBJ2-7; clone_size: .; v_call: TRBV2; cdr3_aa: CASSKGGLAGNYEQYF; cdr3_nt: TGTGCCAGCAGCAAAGGGGGGCTAGCGGGCAATTACGAGCAGTACTTC
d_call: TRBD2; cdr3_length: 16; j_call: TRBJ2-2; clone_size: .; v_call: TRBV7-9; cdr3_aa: CASSLKAGGDTGELFF; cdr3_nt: TGTGCCAGCAGCCTTAAAGCGGGAGGGGACACCGGGGAGCTGTTTTTT
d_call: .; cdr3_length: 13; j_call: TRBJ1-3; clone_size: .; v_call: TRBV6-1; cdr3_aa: CASSGDMGNTIYF; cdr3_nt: TGTGCCAGCAGTGGGGACATGGGAAACACCATATATTTT
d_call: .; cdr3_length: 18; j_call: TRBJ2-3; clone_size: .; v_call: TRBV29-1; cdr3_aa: CSVVPTRQLDGRTDTQYF; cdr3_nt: TGCAGCGTTGTGCCGACCAGGCAGCTAGACGGGAGAACGGATACGCAGTATTTT
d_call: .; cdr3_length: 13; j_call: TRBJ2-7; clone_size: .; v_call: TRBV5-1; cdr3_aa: CASSSRGGYEQYF; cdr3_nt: TGCGCCAGCAGCTCCAGGGGGGGCTACGAGCAGTACTTC
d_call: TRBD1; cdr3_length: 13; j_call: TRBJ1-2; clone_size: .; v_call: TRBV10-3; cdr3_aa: CAIKEGANYGYTF; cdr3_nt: TGTGCCATCAAGGAGGGGGCGAACTATGGCTACACCTTC
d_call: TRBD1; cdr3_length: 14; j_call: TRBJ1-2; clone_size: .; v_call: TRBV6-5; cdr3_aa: CASSYWQGEGGYTF; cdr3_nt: TGTGCCAGCAGTTATTGGCAGGGGGAAGGAGGCTACACCTTC